The 10 T cell receptor beta chains presented below share a single source sample, sequenced in a study of beta chain features in type 1 diabetes. The whole isolated RNA underwent reverse transcription, so sequencing captured expressed TCRB transcripts. Profiled with immunoSEQ multiplex PCR; TCRdb holds only in-frame clones, not every one. Of hundreds of thousands of clones listed, roughly 16% are singletons. The specimen was naive CD4+ T cells from blood. Receptors were obtained from a man aged 18 to 29 in good health.

There are a few counts of this clone. This sequence joins TRBV29-1 and TRBJ1-2, with TRBD1 as a possible D gene (5 bases). V was shortened by 4 bases and J by 3 bases, with 15 bases between the two germline ends. The CDR3 runs to 14 residues. The germline gives CDR1 SQVTM, CDR2 ANQGSEA. The CDR3 DNA follows: TGCAGCGTTGGAGAGGGTGTAGGGGACTATGGCTACACCTTC. The encoded protein is CSVGEGVGDYGYTF.

Only a few counts were recorded for this clone. J is TRBJ2-2 and V is TRBV7-2; D possibly corresponds to TRBD1 (5 bases). The CDR3 has 16 residues. Trimming left V 5 bases short and J 1 base short, with 14 bases between. Germline V lookup: CDR1 SGHTA, CDR2 FQGNSA. The CDR3 loop reads CASSAGRAENTGELFF. CDR3 nucleotide sequence: TGTGCCAGCAGCGCTGGCAGGGCGGAGAACACCGGGGAGCTGTTTTTT.

This clone was seen only a few times. The chain has TRBV18 and TRBJ1-4, with D possibly matching TRBD1 (6 bases). Per the germline V gene, CDR1 is KGHSH and CDR2 is LQKENI. This CDR3 comprises 13 residues. The V end lost 5 bases, the J end lost 4 bases, and 8 bases lay between the germline ends. The CDR3 DNA follows: TGTGCCAGCTCAACAGGGCTTAATGAAAAACTGTTTTTT. Translation: CASSTGLNEKLFF.

The CDR3 loop reads CASSSQAYSYNEQFF. Here the CDR3 DNA reads TGTGCCAGCAGTTCCCAAGCTTACTCCTACAATGAGCAGTTCTTC. The V gene is TRBV6-6, the J gene TRBJ2-1; D is undetermined. Germline V gives CDR1 MNHNY, CDR2 SVGAGI (reference sequence). Trimming took 4 bases from V and 0 from J, leaving 10 bases between them. This CDR3 region has 15 residues.

This rearrangement joins TRBV6-5 to TRBJ1-2; TRBD1 aligns across 7 bases. V lost 6 bases to trimming and J lost 4 bases; unmatched junction nucleotides: 5. The CDR3 consists of 13 residues. In germline, CDR1 is MNHEY, CDR2 SVGAGI. The CDR3 here is CASRTGTAYGYTF. The DNA for the CDR3 is TGTGCCAGCAGAACCGGGACAGCCTATGGCTACACCTTC.

The chain joins TRBV7-2 to TRBJ1-2; TRBD1 aligns across 7 bases. Germline V CDR1 and CDR2: SGHTA, FQGNSA. The trim removed 4 bases at V and 5 bases at J, leaving 7 bases unmatched. The CDR3 is 14 amino acids. The CDR3 spells CASSSRTGRYGYTF. The CDR3 nucleotides are TGTGCCAGCAGCTCTCGGACAGGACGTTATGGCTACACCTTC.

In this sample, this clone turned up a few times. This chain links TRBV7-2 with TRBJ1-5, with D possibly matching TRBD1 (5 bases). The ends were cut back, 5 bases at V and 7 bases at J, with 18 bases in the middle. CDR3 size: 15 residues. Per germline, CDR1 SGHTA and CDR2 FQGNSA. The CDR3 region has the DNA TGTGCCAGCAGCCCCGAACCGGGACCCTCACAGCCCCAGCATTTT. Protein: CASSPEPGPSQPQHF.

The gene calls are TRBV28 and TRBJ2-4, with D possibly matching TRBD1 (5 bases). The CDR3 consists of 15 residues. The germline gives CDR1 MDHEN, CDR2 SYDVKM. Trimming took 1 base from V and 3 from J, leaving 10 bases between them. The CDR3 region has the DNA TGTGCCAGCAGTTTATTGACAGCCGGCAAAAACATTCAGTACTTC. Amino acids: CASSLLTAGKNIQYF.

This clone came up a few times. V and J are TRBV28 and TRBJ1-2; TRBD1 matches 10 bases. The ends lost 5 bases at V and 2 bases at J; junction bases unmatched: 8. The CDR3 spans 16 residues. Per the germline V gene, CDR1 is MDHEN and CDR2 is SYDVKM. CDR3: CASSRDRGRSNYGYTF. The DNA for the CDR3 is TGTGCCAGCAGTCGGGACAGGGGTCGATCAAACTATGGCTACACCTTC.

The V call is TRBV19, the J call TRBJ2-2; the D is unclear. The CDR3 runs to 13 residues. Germline CDR1 LNHDA, CDR2 SQIVND (reference sequence). V was cut by 5 bases and J by 6 bases, with 10 bases left in between. The CDR3 DNA reads TGTGCCAGTAGTCACCTCCTCGCCGGGGAGCTGTTTTTT. This codes for CASSHLLAGELFF. Complete variable domain (other parts from reference TRBV19 and TRBJ2-2): DGGITQSPKYLFRKEGQNVTLSCEQNLNHDAMYWYRQDPGQGLRLIYYSQIVNDFQKGDIAEGYSVSREKKESFPLTVTSAQKNPTAFYLCASSHLLAGELFFGEGSRLTVL.